This is a list of T cell receptor beta chains from one sample in a study of blood T cells in healthy people across ages. TCRdb reprocessed the 5' RACE reads with MiXCR, giving one entry per CDR3 protein. The table shows about 800,000 distinct CDR3 sequences, with roughly 60% occurring only once. Sequencing was done on a sample of blood. All receptors derive from a man in his thirties or forties in good health. Both conserved end residues are part of each CDR3. D genes are given only for firm matches. Rows may omit the clone size; those that give it use once, few, many or a size class.

size	V	D	J	length	DNA	CDR3
many	TRBV7-2	-	TRBJ2-7	15	TGTGCCAGCAGCTTAGACCCTAGTGTCTATCCCGAGCAGTACTTC	CASSLDPSVYPEQYF
-	TRBV29-1	-	TRBJ2-7	15	TGCAGCGTGGAGGTTACAGGTGAATTCAACTACGAGCAGTACTTC	CSVEVTGEFNYEQYF
once	TRBV12-3/TRBV12-4	-	TRBJ1-6	13	TGTGCCAGCAGTGTAGCTACTCGGGCACCCCTCCACTTT	CASSVATRAPLHF
-	TRBV5-1	-	TRBJ1-1	16	TGCGCCAGCAGCTTGGCCAGGAGCCGCATGAACACTGAAGCTTTCTTT	CASSLARSRMNTEAFF
once	TRBV7-2	TRBD2	TRBJ2-1	13	TGTGCCAGCTCCCTAGCGGAAGACAATGAGCAGTTCTTC	CASSLAEDNEQFF
few	TRBV29-1	-	TRBJ1-2	13	TGCAGCGGCCGGGACGATAAGAACTATGGCTACACCTTC	CSGRDDKNYGYTF
once	TRBV4-1	TRBD2	TRBJ2-7	17	TGCGCCAGCAGCCAAACAACTAGCGGGAGCTCCTACAATGAGCAGTACTTC	CASSQTTSGSSYNEQYF
few	TRBV6-5	-	TRBJ2-1	11	TGTGCCAGCCGGACAGTCCATGAGCAGTTCTTC	CASRTVHEQFF
-	TRBV20-1	TRBD1	TRBJ1-2	15	TGCAGTGCTAGATACGTGGGACAGGGTAACTATGGCTACACCTTC	CSARYVGQGNYGYTF
-	TRBV20-1	TRBD2	TRBJ2-3	14	TGCAGTGCTAAGGTAGCGGGGAACACAGATACGCAGTATTTT	CSAKVAGNTDTQYF
once	TRBV11-2	-	TRBJ2-3	18	TGTGCCAGCAGCTTAGAACGGGAGACTACCTTCGCGGGGAATACGCAGTATTTT	CASSLERETTFAGNTQYF
-	TRBV20-1	TRBD1	TRBJ2-3	14	TGCAGTGCTAGACCCTCCAGGACAGGGAGTACGCAGTATTTT	CSARPSRTGSTQYF
few	TRBV10-3	TRBD1	TRBJ1-2	15	TGTGCCATCAGTGCCCCAGGGGGGACGGCCTATGGCTACACCTTC	CAISAPGGTAYGYTF
-	TRBV29-1	TRBD1	TRBJ1-2	12	TGCAGCGTACGGGACAGTGGTTATGGCTACACCTTC	CSVRDSGYGYTF
-	TRBV7-2	-	TRBJ2-6	15	TGTGCCAGCAGCTCCCCCGTGGGGATGGTCAACGTCCTGACTTTC	CASSSPVGMVNVLTF
once	TRBV10-3	-	TRBJ2-1	13	TGTGCCATGTCTGGGCCTCGAGGCGATGAGCAGTTCTTC	CAMSGPRGDEQFF
-	TRBV18	-	TRBJ1-1	15	TGTGCCAGCTCACTGAACCGGGACTTAGACACTGAAGCTTTCTTT	CASSLNRDLDTEAFF
-	TRBV20-1	TRBD1	TRBJ1-2	13	TGCAGTGCTAACCAGGGACAGGGTAACGGCTACACCTTC	CSANQGQGNGYTF
once	TRBV28	-	TRBJ2-7	14	TGTGCCAGCACAACCGGGACTGTTACCTACGAGCAGTACTTC	CASTTGTVTYEQYF
once	TRBV3-1	-	TRBJ1-2	15	TGTGCCAGCAGCCAAGAAGCGGCGGGGTTTTATGGCTACACCTTC	CASSQEAAGFYGYTF
-	TRBV27	-	TRBJ2-3	15	TGTGCCAGCAGGGTTATGGGAGGTGGTGGAGATACGCAGTATTTT	CASRVMGGGGDTQYF
few	TRBV12-3/TRBV12-4	-	TRBJ1-2	13	TGTGCCAGCAGTTTGGAGGGGACTGGTGGCTACACCTTC	CASSLEGTGGYTF
-	TRBV7-9	TRBD1	TRBJ1-2	19	TGTGCCAGCAGCGTTCCTCAGGAGGAACAGGGGGACAACTCCTATGGCTACACCTTC	CASSVPQEEQGDNSYGYTF
-	TRBV20-1	TRBD2	TRBJ2-1	14	TGCAGTGCCACACTAGCGAGAATCCTGGTTGAGCAGTTCTTC	CSATLARILVEQFF
once	TRBV5-1	-	TRBJ1-4	14	TGCGCCAGCAGCTTGTCGGTTCGGGATGAAAAACTGTTTTTT	CASSLSVRDEKLFF
-	TRBV29-1	-	TRBJ2-7	11	TGCAGCGTTTTAAGTGGAGCCGAGCAGTACTTC	CSVLSGAEQYF
-	TRBV7-2	-	TRBJ1-5	16	TGTGCCAGCAGCTTAGGCGGGGAGGGTCGAAATCAGCCCCAGCATTTT	CASSLGGEGRNQPQHF
-	TRBV11-2	-	TRBJ2-4	14	TGTGCCAGCAGCGGGGGGGCGGCCAAAAACATTCAGTACTTC	CASSGGAAKNIQYF
-	TRBV4-3	-	TRBJ1-2	16	TGCGCCAGCAGCCTCCTTTTCCTTGCAGGTCACTATGGCTACACCTTC	CASSLLFLAGHYGYTF
-	TRBV12-3/TRBV12-4	TRBD1	TRBJ2-1	15	TGTGCCAGCAGGACAGGGGAGGCGTCCTACAATGAGCAGTTCTTC	CASRTGEASYNEQFF
-	TRBV7-3	-	TRBJ2-2	13	TGTGCCAGCAGTTCCGAGACACCCGGGGAGCTGTTTTTT	CASSSETPGELFF
-	TRBV7-2	-	TRBJ2-1	14	TGTGCCAGCAGCTTAGAGGGGGGGTGGACAGAGCAGTTCTTC	CASSLEGGWTEQFF
-	TRBV20-1	-	TRBJ2-1	16	TGCAGTGCCAACTCGGGCCCTCAGAGCGATTACAATGAGCAGTTCTTC	CSANSGPQSDYNEQFF
once	TRBV6-6	-	TRBJ1-6	15	TGTGCCAGCACCCAGCAAATTTTCTATAATTCACCCCTCCACTTT	CASTQQIFYNSPLHF
-	TRBV20-1	TRBD2	TRBJ2-5	15	TGCAGTGCTAGAGAGGGGACTAGCGGGCTTGGGACCCAGTACTTC	CSAREGTSGLGTQYF
many	TRBV7-2	-	TRBJ1-1	16	TGTGCCAGCAGACCCGACAGGCCCCAAGAGAACACTGAAGCTTTCTTT	CASRPDRPQENTEAFF
once	TRBV6-5	TRBD1	TRBJ2-7	19	TGTGCCAGCAGTTCGTACGGGTTGGCCGGGACAGGGAACCCCTACGAGCAGTACTTC	CASSSYGLAGTGNPYEQYF
-	TRBV7-9	TRBD2	TRBJ2-7	14	TGTGCCAGCAGCTTTAGCGGGGCCGCTTACGAGCAGTACTTC	CASSFSGAAYEQYF
few	TRBV20-1	-	TRBJ2-7	15	TGCAGTGCTAGACTCCGGGACACTGTCCCCTACGAGCAGTACTTC	CSARLRDTVPYEQYF
-	TRBV20-1	-	TRBJ2-1	13	TGCAGTGCTAGAGGGGTCAGGAGGAATGGGCAGTTCTTC	CSARGVRRNGQFF
few	TRBV20-1	TRBD2	TRBJ2-7	16	TGCAGTGCTCCGTTGAATGGCGGGAGGAGCCCCTACGAGCAGTACTTC	CSAPLNGGRSPYEQYF
few	TRBV2	-	TRBJ2-5	13	TGTGCCAGCAAGCTCTGGTCACAAGAGACCCAGTACTTC	CASKLWSQETQYF
-	TRBV5-5	TRBD2	TRBJ2-4	15	TGTGCCAGCAGCTTGGGCCTAGCGGGAGCGGGTGAGCAGTACTTC	CASSLGLAGAGEQYF
-	TRBV4-3	-	TRBJ2-2	16	TGCGCCAGCAGCCAAGATCGAGACCCCTCCACCGGGGAGCTGTTTTTT	CASSQDRDPSTGELFF
-	TRBV20-1	-	TRBJ2-1	15	TGCAGTGCCAAGCAGCCCTTGGCGACCTACAATGAGCAGTTCTTC	CSAKQPLATYNEQFF
-	TRBV6-1	-	TRBJ2-5	14	TGTGCCAGCAGTGGACGACTGATACAAGAGACCCAGTACTTC	CASSGRLIQETQYF
-	TRBV20-1	TRBD2	TRBJ2-3	18	TGCAGTGCTAGACGCGGGACTAGCGGGAGGGCGAGCACAGATACGCAGTATTTT	CSARRGTSGRASTDTQYF
once	TRBV19	-	TRBJ2-7	14	TGTGCCACTGCGGCTACTATCGGACCATACGAGCAGTACTTC	CATAATIGPYEQYF